This note documents a single T cell receptor beta chain sequence. Its recognized antigen is unknown. The sample holds no much larger clone one base away, and base qualities are not on file. These data come from a study of T cell changes during pregnancy in multiple sclerosis (dated by TCRdb to about 2019). About the study as a whole: The study examined how the T cell repertoire changed over the course of pregnancy in women with multiple sclerosis.

Library preparation used the immunoSEQ multiplex PCR assay. TCRdb obtained this table from immuneACCESS and retained in-frame rearrangements with V and J assigned. These tables miss some clones; where compared with another copy, unresolved V genes account for less than half of the shortfall, and the remainder is unexplained. This sample has around 50,000 clones in its table, and 80% to 95% of those were observed once. The ten top clones hold 0.5% of the sample. The germline V gene (reference sequence) specifies GTSNPN as CDR1 and SVGIG as CDR2. Trimming removed 0 bases from V and 7 bases from J, leaving 13 bases between the germline ends. Reading from cysteine to phenylalanine, the CDR3 counts 15 amino acids. Solely the CDR3 DNA is kept, with 45 bases framed from the first base.

The sequenced sample was CD4+ T cells from peripheral blood mononuclear cells, obtained in the third trimester of pregnancy. The sequence derives from a female donor with multiple sclerosis, enrolled in a pregnancy study. This sequence uses TRBV30 and TRBJ1-6, with TRBD1 perhaps the D gene, on 6 matching bases. The DNA sequence is TGTGCCTGGAGTGTTGCGGGGGCGCAGAATTCACCCCTCCACTTT. This codes for CAWSVAGAQNSPLHF.